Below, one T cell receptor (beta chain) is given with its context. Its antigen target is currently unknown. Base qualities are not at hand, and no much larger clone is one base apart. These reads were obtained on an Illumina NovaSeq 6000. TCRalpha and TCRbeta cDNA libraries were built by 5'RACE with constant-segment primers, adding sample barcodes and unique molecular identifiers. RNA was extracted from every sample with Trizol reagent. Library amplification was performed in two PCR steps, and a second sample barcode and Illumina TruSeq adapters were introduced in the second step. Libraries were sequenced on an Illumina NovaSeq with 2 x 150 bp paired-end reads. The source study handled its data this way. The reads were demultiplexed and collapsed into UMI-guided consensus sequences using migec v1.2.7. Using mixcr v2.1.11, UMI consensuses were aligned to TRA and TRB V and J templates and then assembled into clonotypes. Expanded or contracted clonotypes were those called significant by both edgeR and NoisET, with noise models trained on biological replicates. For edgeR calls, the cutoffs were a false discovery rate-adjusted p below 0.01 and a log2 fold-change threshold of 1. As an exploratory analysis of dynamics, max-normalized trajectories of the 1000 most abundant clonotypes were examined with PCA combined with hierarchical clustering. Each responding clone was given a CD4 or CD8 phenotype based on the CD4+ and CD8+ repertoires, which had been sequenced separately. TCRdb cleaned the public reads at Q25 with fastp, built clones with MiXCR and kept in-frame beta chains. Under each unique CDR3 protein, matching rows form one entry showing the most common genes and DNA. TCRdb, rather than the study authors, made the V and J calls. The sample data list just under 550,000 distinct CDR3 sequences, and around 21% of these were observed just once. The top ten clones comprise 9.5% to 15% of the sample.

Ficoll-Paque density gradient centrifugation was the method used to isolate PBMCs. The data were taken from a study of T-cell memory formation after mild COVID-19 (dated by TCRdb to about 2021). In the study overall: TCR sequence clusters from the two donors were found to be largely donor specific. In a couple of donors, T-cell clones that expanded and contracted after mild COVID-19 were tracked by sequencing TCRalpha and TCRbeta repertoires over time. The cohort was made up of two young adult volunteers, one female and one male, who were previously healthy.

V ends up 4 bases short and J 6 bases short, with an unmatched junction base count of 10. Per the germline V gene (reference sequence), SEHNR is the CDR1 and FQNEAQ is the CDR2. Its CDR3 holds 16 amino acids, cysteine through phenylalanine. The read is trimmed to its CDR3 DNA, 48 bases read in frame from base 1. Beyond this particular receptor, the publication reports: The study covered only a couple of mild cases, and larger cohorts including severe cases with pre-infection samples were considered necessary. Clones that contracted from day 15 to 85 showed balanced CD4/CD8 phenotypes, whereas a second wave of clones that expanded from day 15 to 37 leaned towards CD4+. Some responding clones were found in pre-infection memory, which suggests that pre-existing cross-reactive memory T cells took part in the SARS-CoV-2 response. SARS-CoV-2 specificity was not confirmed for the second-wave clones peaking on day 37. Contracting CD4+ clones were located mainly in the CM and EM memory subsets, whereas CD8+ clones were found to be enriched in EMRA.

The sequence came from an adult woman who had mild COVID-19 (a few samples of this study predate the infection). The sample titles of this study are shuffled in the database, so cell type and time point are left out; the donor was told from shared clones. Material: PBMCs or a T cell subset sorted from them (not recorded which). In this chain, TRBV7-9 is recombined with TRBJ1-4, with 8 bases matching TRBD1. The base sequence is TGTGCCAGCAGCTCCGGGGAGACAGGGGCGTATGAAAAACTGTTTTTT. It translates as CASSSGETGAYEKLFF.